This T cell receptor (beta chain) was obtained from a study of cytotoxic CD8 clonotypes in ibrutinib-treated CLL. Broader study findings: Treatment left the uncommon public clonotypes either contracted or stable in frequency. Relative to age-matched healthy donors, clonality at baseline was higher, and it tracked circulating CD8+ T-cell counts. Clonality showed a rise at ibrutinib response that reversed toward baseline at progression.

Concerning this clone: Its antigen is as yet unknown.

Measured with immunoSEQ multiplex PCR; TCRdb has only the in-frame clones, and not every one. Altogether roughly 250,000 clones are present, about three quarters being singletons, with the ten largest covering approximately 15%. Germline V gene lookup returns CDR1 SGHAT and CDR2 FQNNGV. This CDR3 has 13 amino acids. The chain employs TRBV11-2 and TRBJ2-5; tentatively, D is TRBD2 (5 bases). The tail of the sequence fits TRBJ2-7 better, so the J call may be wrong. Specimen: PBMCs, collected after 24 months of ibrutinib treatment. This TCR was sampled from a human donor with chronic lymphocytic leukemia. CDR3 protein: CASSERPGYEQYF. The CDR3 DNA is TGTGCCAGCAGCGAGCGCCCGGGATACGAGCAGTACTTC.